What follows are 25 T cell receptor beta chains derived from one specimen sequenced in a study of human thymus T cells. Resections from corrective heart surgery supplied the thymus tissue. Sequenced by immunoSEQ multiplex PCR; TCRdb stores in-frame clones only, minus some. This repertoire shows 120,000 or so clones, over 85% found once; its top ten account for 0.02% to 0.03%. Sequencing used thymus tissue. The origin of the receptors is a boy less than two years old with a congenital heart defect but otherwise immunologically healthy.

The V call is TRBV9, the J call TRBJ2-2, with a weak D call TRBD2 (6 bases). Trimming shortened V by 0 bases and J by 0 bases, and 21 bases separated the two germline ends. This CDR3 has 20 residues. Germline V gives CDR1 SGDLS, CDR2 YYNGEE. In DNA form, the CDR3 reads TGTGCCAGCAGCGTAGACCCTACAGCACCGGGAGTCGCGAACACCGGGGAGCTGTTTTTT. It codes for CASSVDPTAPGVANTGELFF.

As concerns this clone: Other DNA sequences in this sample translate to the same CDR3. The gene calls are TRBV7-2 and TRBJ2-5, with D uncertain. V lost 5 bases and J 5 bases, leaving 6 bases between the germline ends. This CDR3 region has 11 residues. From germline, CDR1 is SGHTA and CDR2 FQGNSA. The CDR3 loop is CASSPGETQYF. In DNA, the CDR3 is TGTGCCAGCAGCCCCGGGGAGACCCAGTACTTC. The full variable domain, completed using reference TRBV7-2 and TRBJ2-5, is GAGVSQSPSNKVTEKGKDVELRCDPISGHTALYWYRQSLGQGLEFLIYFQGNSAPDKSGLPSDRFSAERTGGSVSTLTIQRTQQEDSAVYLCASSPGETQYFGPGTRLLVL.

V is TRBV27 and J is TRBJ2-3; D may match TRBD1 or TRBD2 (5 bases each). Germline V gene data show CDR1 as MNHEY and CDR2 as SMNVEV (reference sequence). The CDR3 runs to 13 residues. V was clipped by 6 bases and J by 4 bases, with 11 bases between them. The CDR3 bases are TGTGCCAGCAGCCGCGAGGGGCCAGATACGCAGTATTTT. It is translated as CASSREGPDTQYF.

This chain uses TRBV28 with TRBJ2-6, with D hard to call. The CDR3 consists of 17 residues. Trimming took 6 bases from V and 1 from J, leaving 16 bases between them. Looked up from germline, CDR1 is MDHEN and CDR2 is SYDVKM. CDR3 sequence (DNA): TGTGCCAGCAGAGCACCCACGACCGTGTCTGGGGCCAACGTCCTGACTTTC. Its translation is CASRAPTTVSGANVLTF.

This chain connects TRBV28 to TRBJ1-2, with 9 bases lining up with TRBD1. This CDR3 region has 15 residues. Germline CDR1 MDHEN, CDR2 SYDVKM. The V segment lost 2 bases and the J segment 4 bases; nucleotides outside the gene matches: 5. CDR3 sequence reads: CASSLGTGRVYGYTF. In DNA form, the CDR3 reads TGTGCCAGCAGTTTAGGGACAGGGAGAGTCTATGGCTACACCTTC.

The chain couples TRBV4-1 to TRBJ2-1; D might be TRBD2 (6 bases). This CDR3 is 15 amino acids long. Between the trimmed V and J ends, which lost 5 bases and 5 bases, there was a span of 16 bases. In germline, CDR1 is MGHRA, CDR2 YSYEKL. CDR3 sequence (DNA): TGCGCCAGCAGCTTGGGGGACTTTCTTCACAATGAGCAGTTCTTC. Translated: CASSLGDFLHNEQFF.

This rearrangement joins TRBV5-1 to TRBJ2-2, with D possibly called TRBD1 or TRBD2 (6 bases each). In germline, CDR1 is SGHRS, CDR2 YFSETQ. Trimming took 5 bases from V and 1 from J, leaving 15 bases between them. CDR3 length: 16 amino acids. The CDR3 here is CASSQYREENTGELFF. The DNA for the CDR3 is TGCGCCAGCAGTCAATACAGGGAGGAGAACACCGGGGAGCTGTTTTTT.

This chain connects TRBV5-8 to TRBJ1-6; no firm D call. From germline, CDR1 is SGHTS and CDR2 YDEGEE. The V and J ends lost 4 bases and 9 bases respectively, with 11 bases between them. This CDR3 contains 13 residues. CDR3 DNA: TGTGCCAGCAGCCTGGAGCGGAGTTCACCCCTCCACTTT. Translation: CASSLERSSPLHF.

For the CDR3, the DNA is TGTGCCAGCAGTAGACTAGATTGGAGGGGCGGGGAGCTGTTTTTT. It is translated as CASSRLDWRGGELFF. V usage is TRBV6-1 and J usage is TRBJ2-2; D is possibly TRBD2 (6 bases). The CDR3 contains 15 residues. Germline V gene data show CDR1 as MNHNS and CDR2 as SASEGT. V lost 5 bases and J 7 bases, leaving 17 bases between the germline ends.

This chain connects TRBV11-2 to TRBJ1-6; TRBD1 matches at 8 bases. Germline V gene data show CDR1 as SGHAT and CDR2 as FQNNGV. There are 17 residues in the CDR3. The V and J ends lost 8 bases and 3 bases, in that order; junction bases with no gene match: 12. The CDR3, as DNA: TGTGCCAGCGCAAACGAGGGACAGGTGTACTATAATTCACCCCTCCACTTT. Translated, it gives CASANEGQVYYNSPLHF.

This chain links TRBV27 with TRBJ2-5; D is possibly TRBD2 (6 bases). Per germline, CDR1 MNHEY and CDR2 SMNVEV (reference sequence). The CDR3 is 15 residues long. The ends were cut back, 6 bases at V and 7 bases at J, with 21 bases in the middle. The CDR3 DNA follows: TGTGCCAGCAGGCGCCGGGGGAACCAAGAGGGGACCCAGTACTTC. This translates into CASRRRGNQEGTQYF.

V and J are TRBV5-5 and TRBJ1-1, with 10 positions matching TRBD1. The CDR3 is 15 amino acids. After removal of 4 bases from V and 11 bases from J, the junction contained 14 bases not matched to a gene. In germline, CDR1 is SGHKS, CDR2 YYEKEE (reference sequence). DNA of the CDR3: TGTGCCAGCAGCAAAGCCGGGACAGGGGTTTTGTGGGCTTTCTTT. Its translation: CASSKAGTGVLWAFF. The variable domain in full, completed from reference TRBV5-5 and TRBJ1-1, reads DAGVTQSPTHLIKTRGQQVTLRCSPISGHKSVSWYQQVLGQGPQFIFQYYEKEERGRGNFPDRFSARQFPNYSSELNVNALLLGDSALYLCASSKAGTGVLWAFFGQGTRLTVV.

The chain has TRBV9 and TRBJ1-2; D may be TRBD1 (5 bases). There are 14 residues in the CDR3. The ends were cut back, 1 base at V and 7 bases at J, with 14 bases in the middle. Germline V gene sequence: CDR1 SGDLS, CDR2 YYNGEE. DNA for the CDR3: TGTGCCAGCAGCGTAAGGGAACAGGCGGCTGGCTACACCTTC. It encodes CASSVREQAAGYTF.

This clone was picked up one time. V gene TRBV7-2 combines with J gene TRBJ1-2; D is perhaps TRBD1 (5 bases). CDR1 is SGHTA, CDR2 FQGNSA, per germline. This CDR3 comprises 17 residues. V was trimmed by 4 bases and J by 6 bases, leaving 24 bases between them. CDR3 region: CASSSTFDAGIKDGYTF. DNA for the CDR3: TGTGCCAGCAGCTCTACTTTCGACGCAGGGATAAAGGATGGCTACACCTTC.

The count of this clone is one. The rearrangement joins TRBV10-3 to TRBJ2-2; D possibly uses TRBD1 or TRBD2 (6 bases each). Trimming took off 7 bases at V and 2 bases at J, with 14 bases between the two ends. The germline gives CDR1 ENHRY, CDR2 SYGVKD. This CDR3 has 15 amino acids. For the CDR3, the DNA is TGTGCCATCACTCCTGAGGGGGGAAACACCGGGGAGCTGTTTTTT. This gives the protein CAITPEGGNTGELFF.

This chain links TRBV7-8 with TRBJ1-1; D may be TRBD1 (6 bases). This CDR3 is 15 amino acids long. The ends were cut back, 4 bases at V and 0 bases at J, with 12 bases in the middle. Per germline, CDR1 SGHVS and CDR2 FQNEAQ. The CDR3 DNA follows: TGTGCCAGCAGCTCCTGGGGGCCTATGAACACTGAAGCTTTCTTT. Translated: CASSSWGPMNTEAFF.

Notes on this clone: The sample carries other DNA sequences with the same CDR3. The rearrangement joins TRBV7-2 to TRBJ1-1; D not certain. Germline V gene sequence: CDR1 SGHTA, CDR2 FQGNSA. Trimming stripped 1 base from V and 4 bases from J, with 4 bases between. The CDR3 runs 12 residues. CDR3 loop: CASSLGRTEAFF. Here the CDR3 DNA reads TGTGCCAGCAGCTTAGGCCGCACTGAAGCTTTCTTT.

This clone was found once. This CDR3 is CASSQELRYEQYF. The CDR3 DNA follows: TGCGCCAGCAGCCAAGAGCTTCGGTACGAGCAGTACTTC. The chain uses TRBV4-3 and TRBJ2-7; no firm D call. CDR3 size: 13 residues. V was cut by 0 bases and J by 4 bases, with 7 bases left in between. Germline CDR1 is LGHNA and CDR2 is YSLEER.

Here the CDR3 reads CASSLRYQGAYEQYF. CDR3 coding DNA: TGTGCCAGCAGCCTCAGGTACCAGGGGGCCTACGAGCAGTACTTC. The rearrangement uses TRBV11-3 and TRBJ2-7; TRBD1 matches 7 bases. Germline V gene sequence: CDR1 SGHNT, CDR2 YENEEA. V shed 5 bases and J 2 bases; nucleotides not matched to a gene: 9. This CDR3 is built from 15 residues.

The CDR3 spells CASGLIDRDADTQYF. DNA of the CDR3: TGTGCCAGCGGTCTAATTGACAGGGACGCAGATACGCAGTATTTT. The V call is TRBV7-6, the J call TRBJ2-3, with TRBD1 matching 7 bases. Trimming took 8 bases from V and 4 from J; bases not matched to a gene: 12. CDR3 length: 15 amino acids. Germline assignment: CDR1 SGHVS and CDR2 FNYEAQ.

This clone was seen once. CDR3 sequence (DNA): TGTGCCAGCAGCAGAGGAGGGGCTTACGGGAGCAATCAGCCCCAGCATTTT. This gives the protein CASSRGGAYGSNQPQHF. The rearrangement uses TRBV5-8 and TRBJ1-5; weak D call: TRBD1 (5 bases). There are 17 residues in the CDR3. Germline V gene lookup returns CDR1 SGHTS and CDR2 YDEGEE. Trimming removed 4 bases from V and 1 base from J, with 18 bases in between. The complete variable domain, with remaining parts taken from reference TRBV5-8 and TRBJ1-5, reads EAGVTQSPTHLIKTRGQQATLRCSPISGHTSVYWYQQALGLGLQFLLWYDEGEERNRGNFPPRFSGRQFPNYSSELNVNALELEDSALYLCASSRGGAYGSNQPQHFGDGTRLSIL.

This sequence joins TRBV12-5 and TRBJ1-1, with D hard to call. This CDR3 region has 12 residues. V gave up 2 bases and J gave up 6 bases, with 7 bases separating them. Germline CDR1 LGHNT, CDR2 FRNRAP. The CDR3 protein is CASGLFRAEAFF. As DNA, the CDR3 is TGTGCTAGTGGTTTGTTCCGTGCTGAAGCTTTCTTT. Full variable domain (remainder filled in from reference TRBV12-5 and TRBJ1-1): DARVTQTPRHKVTEMGQEVTMRCQPILGHNTVFWYRQTMMQGLELLAYFRNRAPLDDSGMPKDRFSAEMPDATLATLKIQPSEPRDSAVYFCASGLFRAEAFFGQGTRLTVV.

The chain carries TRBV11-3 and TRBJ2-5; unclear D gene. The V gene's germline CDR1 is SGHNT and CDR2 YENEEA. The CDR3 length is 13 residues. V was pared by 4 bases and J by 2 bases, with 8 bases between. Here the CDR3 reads CASSYGSQETQYF. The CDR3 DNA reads TGTGCCAGCAGCTACGGATCGCAAGAGACCCAGTACTTC.

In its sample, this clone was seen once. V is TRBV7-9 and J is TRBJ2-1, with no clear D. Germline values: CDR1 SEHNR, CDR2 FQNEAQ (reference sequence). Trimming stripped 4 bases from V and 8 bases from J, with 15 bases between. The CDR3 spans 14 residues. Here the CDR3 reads CASSYLGSPHEQFF. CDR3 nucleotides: TGTGCCAGCAGCTACCTGGGTAGCCCGCATGAGCAGTTCTTC. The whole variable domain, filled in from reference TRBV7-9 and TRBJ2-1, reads DTGVSQNPRHKITKRGQNVTFRCDPISEHNRLYWYRQTLGQGPEFLTYFQNEAQLEKSRLLSDRFSAERPKGSFSTLEIQRTEQGDSAMYLCASSYLGSPHEQFFGPGTRLTVL.

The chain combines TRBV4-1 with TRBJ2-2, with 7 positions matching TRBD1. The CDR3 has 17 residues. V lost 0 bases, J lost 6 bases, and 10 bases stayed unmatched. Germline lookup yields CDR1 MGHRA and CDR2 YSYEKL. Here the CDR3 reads CASSQEILGTAAGELFF. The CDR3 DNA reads TGCGCCAGCAGCCAAGAGATACTAGGGACAGCGGCCGGGGAGCTGTTTTTT.